A single sample gave rise to the 14 T cell receptor beta chains below, sequenced in a study of T cell responses to AZD1222 COVID-19 vaccine. Sequenced by immunoSEQ multiplex PCR; TCRdb stores in-frame clones only, minus some. This repertoire shows 150,000 to 200,000 clones, 85% to 90% found once; its top ten account for approximately 2.7%. This specimen consisted of peripheral blood, obtained on day 0 of MenACWY control vaccination. The receptor set was obtained from an adult in good health.

V gene TRBV5-5 combines with J gene TRBJ1-3; perhaps TRBD1 as D (6 bases). V was cut by 0 bases and J by 0 bases, with 10 bases left in between. Looked up from germline, CDR1 is SGHKS and CDR2 is YYEKEE (reference sequence). CDR3 length: 16 amino acids. The CDR3 region has the DNA TGTGCCAGCAGCTTGGCGGGGACAAACTCTGGAAACACCATATATTTT. Translation gives CASSLAGTNSGNTIYF.

This clone was found a few times. The chain couples TRBV5-4 to TRBJ2-1, with 8 bases lining up with TRBD2. The junction had 10 bases not matched to a gene; V was cut back by 4 bases and J by 4 bases. The CDR3 is 16 amino acids. Germline-derived CDR1 and CDR2 are SGHNT and YYREEE (reference sequence). The CDR3 sequence is CASSPTGTRRYNEQFF. CDR3 sequence (DNA): TGTGCCAGCAGCCCCACCGGGACTAGAAGGTACAATGAGCAGTTCTTC.

This clone was detected once. V usage is TRBV28 and J usage is TRBJ2-7; a possible D gene is TRBD2 (5 bases). Germline V gene sequence: CDR1 MDHEN, CDR2 SYDVKM. The CDR3 runs 12 residues. V gave up 5 bases and J gave up 4 bases, with 9 bases separating them. This chain's CDR3 is CASSPLGYEQYF. DNA of the CDR3: TGTGCCAGCAGTCCACTAGGATACGAGCAGTACTTC.

This sequence joins TRBV24-1 and TRBJ2-3, with 8 bases matching TRBD2. V lost 2 bases and J lost 6; bases outside the gene matches: 6. This CDR3 contains 15 residues. Per the germline V gene, CDR1 is KGHDR and CDR2 is SFDVKD. CDR3 amino acids: CATSDSQREFDTQYF. CDR3 nucleotide sequence: TGTGCCACCAGTGATTCCCAGCGGGAGTTCGATACGCAGTATTTT.

In this sample, this clone turned up once. CDR3 coding DNA: TGCGCCAGCTGCCAGGCACCCACTTACGAGCAGTACTTC. It is translated as CASCQAPTYEQYF. This sequence joins TRBV5-1 and TRBJ2-7, with no clear D. V gave up 7 bases and J gave up 4 bases, with 15 bases separating them. The CDR3 spans 13 residues. The germline CDR1 and CDR2 sequences are SGHRS and YFSETQ.

The chain links TRBV6-4 to TRBJ2-1, with D maybe TRBD2 (5 bases). Trimming removed 3 bases from V and 8 bases from J, with 17 bases in between. Germline CDR1 reads MRHNA; CDR2 reads SNTAGT. This CDR3 has 15 residues. In DNA form, the CDR3 reads TGTGCCAGCAGTGAGGAGGCGGGCTCTATGGATGAGCAGTTCTTC. Amino acid sequence: CASSEEAGSMDEQFF.

The chain is built from TRBV4-2 and TRBJ2-2; TRBD2 is a possible D gene (7 bases). CDR1 and CDR2 from the germline V gene are LGHNA and YNFKEQ. V shed 1 base and J shed 5 bases, with 11 bases lying between them. CDR3 length: 15 amino acids. CDR3 residues: CASSQGTRGTGELFF. In nucleotides, the CDR3 is TGTGCCAGCAGCCAAGGGACTAGGGGGACCGGGGAGCTGTTTTTT.

The CDR3 is CASSASGGDTDTQYF. As DNA, the CDR3 is TGTGCCAGCAGTGCTAGCGGGGGGGACACAGATACGCAGTATTTT. The chain uses TRBV2 and TRBJ2-3, with TRBD2 identical over 12 bases. There are 15 residues in the CDR3. CDR1 SNHLY and CDR2 FYNNEI come from the germline V gene. Trimming removed 4 bases from V and 2 bases from J; junction bases left unmatched: 1.

This rearrangement joins TRBV29-1 to TRBJ2-1; 10 positions agree with TRBD1. The germline CDR1 and CDR2 sequences are SQVTM and ANQGSEA. CDR3 length: 15 residues. Trimming cost V 6 bases and J 4 bases; bases outside gene matches: 9. CDR3 coding DNA: TGCAGCGTGGCGGGACAGGGGTCTCCTTACAATGAGCAGTTCTTC. Translated, it gives CSVAGQGSPYNEQFF.

This clone was detected only once. The chain joins TRBV7-9 to TRBJ1-4, with D hard to call. In germline, CDR1 is SEHNR, CDR2 FQNEAQ (reference sequence). CDR3 length equals 13 residues. V gave up 10 bases and J gave up 7 bases, with 16 bases separating them. CDR3 protein: CAIPYLEGEKLFF. The CDR3 region has the DNA TGTGCCATCCCGTACCTGGAGGGTGAAAAACTGTTTTTT.

The chain is built from TRBV7-8 and TRBJ1-3, with unresolved D. Germline CDR1 reads SGHVS; CDR2 reads FQNEAQ. The CDR3 spans 14 residues. V lost 4 bases, J lost 0 bases, and 7 bases lay in between. The CDR3 DNA reads TGTGCCAGCAGCTCTGGGAACTCTGGAAACACCATATATTTT. It encodes CASSSGNSGNTIYF.

V is TRBV16 and J is TRBJ2-3; D is possibly TRBD2 (5 bases). Germline loops: CDR1 KGHSY, CDR2 FQNENV. The V end was cut by 3 bases, the J end by 9 bases, with 10 bases between. The CDR3 sequence is 12 residues long. For the CDR3, the DNA is TGTGCCAGCAGCCACTCCACTAGGACGCAGTATTTT. It codes for CASSHSTRTQYF.

The chain recombines TRBV6-1 with TRBJ1-2; D call uncertain. The ends were cut back, 3 bases at V and 4 bases at J, with 15 bases in the middle. CDR3 length: 15 amino acids. Germline loops: CDR1 MNHNS, CDR2 SASEGT. CDR3 sequence: CASSEIPLAPYGYTF. As DNA, the CDR3 is TGTGCCAGCAGTGAGATCCCCCTCGCCCCCTATGGCTACACCTTC.

This clone has a handful of counts. The chain is built from TRBV19 and TRBJ2-7; 7 bases align to TRBD1. Germline CDR1 reads LNHDA; CDR2 reads SQIVND (reference sequence). Losses at the gene ends were 3 bases for V and 3 bases for J; bases not matched to a gene: 5. This CDR3 is 14 amino acids long. CDR3 sequence reads: CASSIKTGVYEQYF. The CDR3, as DNA: TGTGCCAGTAGTATTAAAACAGGGGTCTACGAGCAGTACTTC.